This TCR beta chain originates from a study of CD8 T cells in ankylosing spondylitis (dated by TCRdb to about 2017). Describing the broader study: T cell receptor beta repertoires were profiled in healthy donors and ankylosing spondylitis patients so that disease-linked TCR variants could be found. Peripheral blood samples were taken, and synovial fluid was additionally collected from ankylosing spondylitis patients. The full study cohort comprised some 27 ankylosing spondylitis patients and 85 to 120 healthy donors.

These reads were obtained on an Illumina HiSeq 2500. Quantitative 5'-RACE with molecular barcodes was used to prepare TCR beta libraries. Per the source publication's procedure: Disease-linked TCR variants were identified with a new computational method built on a probabilistic model of VDJ rearrangement. TCRdb reprocessing: public reads trimmed at Q25 with fastp, clones called with MiXCR, in-frame beta chains kept. Each record represents a unique CDR3 protein, reported with the most common genes and DNA among its rows. Clone size and V and J calls follow TCRdb, not the original study. The sample table holds approximately 540,000 distinct CDR3 sequences, of which over 9.5% were seen once. Around 7% of the sample lies in the top ten. What the study reported, not specific to this receptor: A CD8+ phenotype was shown by the disease-linked clones, which were found at relatively low frequencies in peripheral blood. Some motif variants had previously been reported in the synovial fluid and blood of reactive arthritis patients, which suggests shared mechanisms of disease initiation. According to the report, matched synovial fluid samples from ankylosing spondylitis patients were significantly enriched for the disease-linked clones. Blood from ankylosing spondylitis patients appeared to be characterized by a TCR beta motif made up of several highly homologous amino acid variants.

On this clonotype: Its target antigen remains unknown. No much larger clone exists at a distance of one base, and base qualities are not known.

The junction shows trimming of 0 bases on V and 5 bases on J, plus 13 bases between the germline ends. The CDR3 goes from the cysteine to the phenylalanine over 15 residues. Only the CDR3 DNA stays, 45 bases, in frame from base 1. Via the germline V gene, CDR1 is SGHDN and CDR2 FVKESK. Sequencing was performed on blood, either unsorted or a sorted T cell fraction (not recorded which). Recombination connected TRBV14 to TRBJ2-5; no D gene can be assigned with confidence. This receptor was obtained from a male donor with ankylosing spondylitis. The DNA reads TGTGCCAGCAGCCAAGATCCGACACCTAGGGAGACCCAGTACTTC. Its protein reads: CASSQDPTPRETQYF.